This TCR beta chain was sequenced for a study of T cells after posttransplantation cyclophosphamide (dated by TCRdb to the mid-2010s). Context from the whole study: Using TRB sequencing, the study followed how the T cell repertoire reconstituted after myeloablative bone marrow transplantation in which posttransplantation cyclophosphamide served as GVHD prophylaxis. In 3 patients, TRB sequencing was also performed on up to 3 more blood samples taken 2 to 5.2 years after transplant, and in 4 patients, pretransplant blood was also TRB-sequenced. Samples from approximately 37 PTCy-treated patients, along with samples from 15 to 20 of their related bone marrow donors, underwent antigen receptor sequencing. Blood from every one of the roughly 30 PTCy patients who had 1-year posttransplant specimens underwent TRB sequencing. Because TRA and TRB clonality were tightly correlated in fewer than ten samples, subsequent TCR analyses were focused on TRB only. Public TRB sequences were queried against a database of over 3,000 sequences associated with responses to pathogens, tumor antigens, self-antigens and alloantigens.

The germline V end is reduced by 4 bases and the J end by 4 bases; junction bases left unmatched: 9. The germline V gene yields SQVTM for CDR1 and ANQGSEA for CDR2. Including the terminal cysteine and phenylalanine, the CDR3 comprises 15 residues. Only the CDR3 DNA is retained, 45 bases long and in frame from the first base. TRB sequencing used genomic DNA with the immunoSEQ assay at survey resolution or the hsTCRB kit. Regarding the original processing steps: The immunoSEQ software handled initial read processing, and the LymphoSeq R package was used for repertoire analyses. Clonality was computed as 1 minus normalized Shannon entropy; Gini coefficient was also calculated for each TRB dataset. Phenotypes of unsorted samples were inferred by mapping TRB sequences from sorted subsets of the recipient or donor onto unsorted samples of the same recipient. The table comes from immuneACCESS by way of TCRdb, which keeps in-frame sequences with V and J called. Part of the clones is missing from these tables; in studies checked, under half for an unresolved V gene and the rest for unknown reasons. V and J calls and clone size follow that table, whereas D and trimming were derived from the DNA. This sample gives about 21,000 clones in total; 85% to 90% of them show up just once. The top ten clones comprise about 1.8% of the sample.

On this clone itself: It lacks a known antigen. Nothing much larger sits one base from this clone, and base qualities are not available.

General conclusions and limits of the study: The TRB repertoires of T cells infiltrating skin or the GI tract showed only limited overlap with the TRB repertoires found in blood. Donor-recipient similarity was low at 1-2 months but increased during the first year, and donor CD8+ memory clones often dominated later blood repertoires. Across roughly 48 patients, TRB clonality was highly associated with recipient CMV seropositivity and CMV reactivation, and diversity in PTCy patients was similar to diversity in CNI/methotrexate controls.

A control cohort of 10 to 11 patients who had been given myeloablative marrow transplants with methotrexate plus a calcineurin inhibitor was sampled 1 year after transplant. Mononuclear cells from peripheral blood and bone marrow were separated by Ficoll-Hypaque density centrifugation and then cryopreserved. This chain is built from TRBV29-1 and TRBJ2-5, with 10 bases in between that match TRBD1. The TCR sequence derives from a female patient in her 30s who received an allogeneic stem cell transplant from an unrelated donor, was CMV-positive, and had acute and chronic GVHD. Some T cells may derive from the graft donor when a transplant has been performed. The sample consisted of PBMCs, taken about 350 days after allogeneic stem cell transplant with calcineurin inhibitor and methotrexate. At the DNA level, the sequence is TGCAGCGTTGTCCCGGGACAGGGGAGCAGAGAGACCCAGTACTTC. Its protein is CSVVPGQGSRETQYF.